This is a list of T cell receptor beta chains from one sample in a study of chemoradiotherapy in HPV16-positive cancers. Measured with immunoSEQ multiplex PCR; TCRdb has only the in-frame clones, and not every one. The sample includes around 29,000 clones, over 85% of them seen just once. The sample was blood, taken from a patient who underwent chemoradiotherapy. The receptors come from a human donor with HPV-associated anogenital cancer. Both conserved end residues are part of each CDR3. A D gene is named only where the DNA matches it firmly. A clone size is listed for some rows: how often the clone was seen (once, few, many), or a class if it is expanded.

clone_size d_call j_call v_call cdr3_aa cdr3_nt
few NA TRBJ2-2 TRBV7-3 CASSSFGTGELFF TGTGCCAGCAGCTCCTTCGGCACCGGGGAGCTGTTTTTT
NA NA TRBJ2-1 TRBV7-2 CASSVRAGDEQFF TGTGCCAGCAGCGTCCGGGCCGGCGATGAGCAGTTCTTC
NA TRBD1 TRBJ1-5 TRBV9 CASPAGQGAGLGNQPQHF TGTGCCAGCCCCGCAGGTCAGGGGGCGGGATTGGGCAATCAGCCCCAGCATTTT
few NA TRBJ1-6 TRBV7-9 CASSLVVGNSPLHF TGTGCCAGCAGCTTAGTGGTTGGGAATTCACCCCTCCACTTT
NA NA TRBJ2-5 TRBV5-1 CASSPGLQKFQETQYF TGCGCCAGCAGTCCGGGACTCCAAAAGTTCCAAGAGACCCAGTACTTC
NA TRBD1 TRBJ1-2 TRBV6-6 CASSPDRANYGYTF TGTGCCAGCAGTCCGGACAGGGCCAACTATGGCTACACCTTC
NA NA TRBJ1-3 TRBV11-2 CASSFRAGLSSGNTIYF TGTGCCAGCAGCTTCAGGGCAGGGCTGAGCTCTGGAAACACCATATATTTT
NA TRBD1 TRBJ1-1 TRBV6-1 CASSDRTGGRTEAFF TGTGCCAGCAGCGACCGGACAGGGGGAAGGACTGAAGCTTTCTTT
NA NA TRBJ2-5 TRBV20-1 CSARDWRTQYF TGCAGTGCTAGAGATTGGCGGACCCAGTACTTC
NA TRBD1 TRBJ1-1 TRBV27 CASSRDRVDTEAFF TGTGCCAGCAGTCGGGACAGGGTGGACACTGAAGCTTTCTTT
NA TRBD1 TRBJ2-7 TRBV27 CASRGQGHGQYF TGTGCCAGCAGAGGACAGGGGCATGGGCAGTACTTC
NA TRBD2 TRBJ2-2 TRBV30 CAWSVNNGRSDTGELFF TGTGCCTGGAGTGTAAATAACGGGAGGAGCGACACCGGGGAGCTGTTTTTT
NA NA TRBJ1-2 TRBV15 CATSRVFNYGYTF TGTGCCACCAGCAGAGTCTTTAACTATGGCTACACCTTC
NA TRBD1 TRBJ1-3 TRBV11-2 CASSSDRGRFGNTIYF TGTGCCAGCAGCTCAGACAGGGGGCGCTTTGGAAACACCATATATTTT
NA NA TRBJ2-7 TRBV28 CASRAAGTLFYEQYF TGTGCCAGCAGGGCCGCCGGGACTCTCTTCTACGAGCAGTACTTC
NA TRBD1 TRBJ2-7 TRBV7-6 CASLTPRQGDYEQYF TGTGCCAGCCTAACCCCTCGACAGGGTGACTACGAGCAGTACTTC
NA NA TRBJ2-7 TRBV28 CASRRPSGFSYEQYF TGTGCCAGCAGACGTCCCTCAGGTTTCTCCTACGAGCAGTACTTC
once NA TRBJ1-4 TRBV28 CASRQGVTEKLFF TGTGCCAGCAGGCAAGGGGTTACTGAAAAACTGTTTTTT
NA NA TRBJ2-7 TRBV11-2 CASSLVGVVSYEQYF TGTGCCAGCAGCTTAGTGGGTGTAGTCTCCTACGAGCAGTACTTC
NA NA TRBJ2-3 TRBV7-9 CASSRTTSTDTQYF TGTGCCAGCAGCCGGACTACAAGCACAGATACGCAGTATTTT
NA NA TRBJ2-1 TRBV28 CASSLEALRAYNEQFF TGTGCCAGCAGTTTGGAGGCTCTCAGGGCTTACAATGAGCAGTTCTTC
NA NA TRBJ1-3 TRBV4-1 CASSSTGNTIYF TGCGCCAGCAGCTCTACTGGAAACACCATATATTTT